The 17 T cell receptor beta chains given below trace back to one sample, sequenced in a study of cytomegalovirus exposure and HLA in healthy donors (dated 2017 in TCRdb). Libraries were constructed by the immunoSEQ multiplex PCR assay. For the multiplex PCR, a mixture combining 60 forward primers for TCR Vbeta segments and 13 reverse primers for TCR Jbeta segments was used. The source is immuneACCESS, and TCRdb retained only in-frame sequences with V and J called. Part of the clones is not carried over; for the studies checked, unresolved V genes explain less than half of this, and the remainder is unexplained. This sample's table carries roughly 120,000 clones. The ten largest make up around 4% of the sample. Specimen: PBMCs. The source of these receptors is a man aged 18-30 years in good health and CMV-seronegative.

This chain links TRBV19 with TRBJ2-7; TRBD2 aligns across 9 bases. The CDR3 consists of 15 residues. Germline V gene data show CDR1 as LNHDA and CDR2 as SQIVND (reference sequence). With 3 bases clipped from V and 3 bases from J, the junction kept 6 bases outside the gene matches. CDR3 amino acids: CASSIGLAGIYEQYF. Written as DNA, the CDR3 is TGTGCCAGTAGTATTGGGCTAGCGGGAATCTACGAGCAGTACTTC.

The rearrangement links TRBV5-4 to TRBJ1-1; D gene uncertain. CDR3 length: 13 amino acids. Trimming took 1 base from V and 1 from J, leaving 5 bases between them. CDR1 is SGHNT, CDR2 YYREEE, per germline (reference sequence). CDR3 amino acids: CASSLPGNTEAFF. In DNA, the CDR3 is TGTGCCAGCAGCTTGCCGGGGAACACTGAAGCTTTCTTT.

The CDR3 region has the DNA TGTGCCAGCAGCTGGACAGGGGGCAATCAGCCCCAGCATTTT. Amino acids: CASSWTGGNQPQHF. V is TRBV5-5 and J is TRBJ1-5, with 9 nucleotides matching TRBD1. V shed 3 bases and J 2 bases; nucleotides not matched to a gene: 0. Germline CDR1 and CDR2: SGHKS and YYEKEE (reference sequence). CDR3 length: 14 residues.

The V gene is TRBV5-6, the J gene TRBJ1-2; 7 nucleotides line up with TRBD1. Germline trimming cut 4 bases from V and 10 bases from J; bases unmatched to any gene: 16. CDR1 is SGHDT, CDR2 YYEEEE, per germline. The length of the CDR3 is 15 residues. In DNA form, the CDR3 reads TGTGCCAGCAGCCTCTGGACAGGATCCTTTTTCGCCTACACCTTC. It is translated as CASSLWTGSFFAYTF.

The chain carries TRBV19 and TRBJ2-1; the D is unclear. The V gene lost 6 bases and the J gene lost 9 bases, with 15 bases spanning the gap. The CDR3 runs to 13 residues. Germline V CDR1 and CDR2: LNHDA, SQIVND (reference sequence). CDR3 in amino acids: CASSPITGVEQFF. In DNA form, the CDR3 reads TGTGCCAGTAGCCCCATCACGGGTGTTGAGCAGTTCTTC.

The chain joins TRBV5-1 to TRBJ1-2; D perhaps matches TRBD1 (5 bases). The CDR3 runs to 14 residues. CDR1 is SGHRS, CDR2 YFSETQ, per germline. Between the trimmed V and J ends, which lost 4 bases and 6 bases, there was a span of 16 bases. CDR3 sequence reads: CASSTVQDNDGYTF. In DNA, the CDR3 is TGCGCCAGCAGCACGGTACAGGACAATGATGGCTACACCTTC.

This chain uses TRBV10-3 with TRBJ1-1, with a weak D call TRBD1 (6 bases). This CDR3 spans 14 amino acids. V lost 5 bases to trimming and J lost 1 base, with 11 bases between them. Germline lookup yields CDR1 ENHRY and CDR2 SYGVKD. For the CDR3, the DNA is TGTGCCATCAGTAGGACAGCCGAGAACACTGAAGCTTTCTTT. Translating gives CAISRTAENTEAFF.

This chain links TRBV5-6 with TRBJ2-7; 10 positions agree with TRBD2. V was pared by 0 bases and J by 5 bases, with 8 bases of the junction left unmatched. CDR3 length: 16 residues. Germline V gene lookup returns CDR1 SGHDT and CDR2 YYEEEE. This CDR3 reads CASSLVASGSSDEQYF. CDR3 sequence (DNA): TGTGCCAGCAGCTTGGTGGCTAGCGGGAGTTCTGACGAGCAGTACTTC.

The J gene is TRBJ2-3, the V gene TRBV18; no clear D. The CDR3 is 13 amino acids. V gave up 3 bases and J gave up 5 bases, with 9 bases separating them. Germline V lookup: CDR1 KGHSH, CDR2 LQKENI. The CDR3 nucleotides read TGTGCCAGCTCACCCCATGCGAGAGATACGCAGTATTTT. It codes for CASSPHARDTQYF.

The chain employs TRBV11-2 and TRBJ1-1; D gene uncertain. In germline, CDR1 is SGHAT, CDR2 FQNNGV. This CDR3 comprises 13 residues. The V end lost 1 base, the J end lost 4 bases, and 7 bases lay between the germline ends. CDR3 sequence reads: CASSLGGVTEAFF. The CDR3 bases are TGTGCCAGCAGCTTAGGCGGGGTCACTGAAGCTTTCTTT.

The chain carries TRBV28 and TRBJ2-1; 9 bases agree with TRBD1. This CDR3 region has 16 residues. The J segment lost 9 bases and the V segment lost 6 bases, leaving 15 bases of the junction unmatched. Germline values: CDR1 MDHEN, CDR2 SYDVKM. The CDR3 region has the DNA TGTGCCAGCAGCCTACGGGGGGACAGGGTAGTCAGTGAGCAGTTCTTC. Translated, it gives CASSLRGDRVVSEQFF.

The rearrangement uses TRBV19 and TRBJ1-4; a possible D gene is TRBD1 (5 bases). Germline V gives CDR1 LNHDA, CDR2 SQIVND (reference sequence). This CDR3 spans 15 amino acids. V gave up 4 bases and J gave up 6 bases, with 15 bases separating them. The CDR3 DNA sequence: TGTGCCAGTAGTAACGGGGCAGCGGGGGATGAAAAACTGTTTTTT. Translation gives CASSNGAAGDEKLFF.

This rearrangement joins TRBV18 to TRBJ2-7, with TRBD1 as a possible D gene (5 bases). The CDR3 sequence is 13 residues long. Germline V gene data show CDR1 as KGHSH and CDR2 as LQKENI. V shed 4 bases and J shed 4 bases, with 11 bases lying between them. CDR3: CASSLRQLYEQYF. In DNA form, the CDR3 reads TGTGCCAGCTCACTCCGACAGCTTTACGAGCAGTACTTC. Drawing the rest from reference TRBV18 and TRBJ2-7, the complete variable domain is NAGVMQNPRHLVRRRGQEARLRCSPMKGHSHVYWYRQLPEEGLKFMVYLQKENIIDESGMPKERFSAEFPKEGPSILRIQQVVRGDSAAYFCASSLRQLYEQYFGPGTRLTVT.

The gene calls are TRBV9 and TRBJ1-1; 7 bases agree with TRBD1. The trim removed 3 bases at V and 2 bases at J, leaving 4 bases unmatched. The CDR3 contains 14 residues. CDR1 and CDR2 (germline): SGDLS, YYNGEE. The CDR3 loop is CASSAGTDNTEAFF. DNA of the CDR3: TGTGCCAGCAGCGCCGGGACAGACAACACTGAAGCTTTCTTT.

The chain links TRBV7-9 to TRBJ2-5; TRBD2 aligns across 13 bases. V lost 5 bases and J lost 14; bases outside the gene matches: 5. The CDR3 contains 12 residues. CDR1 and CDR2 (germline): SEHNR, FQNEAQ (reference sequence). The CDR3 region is CASSPTSGRQYF. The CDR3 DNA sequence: TGTGCCAGCAGCCCGACTAGCGGGAGGCAATACTTC.

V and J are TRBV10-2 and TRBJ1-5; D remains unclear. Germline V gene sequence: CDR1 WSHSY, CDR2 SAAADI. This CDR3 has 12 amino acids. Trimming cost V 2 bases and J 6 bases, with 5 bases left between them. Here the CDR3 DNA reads TGCGCCAGCAGTGAGGCCGGTCAGCCCCAGCATTTT. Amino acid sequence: CASSEAGQPQHF.

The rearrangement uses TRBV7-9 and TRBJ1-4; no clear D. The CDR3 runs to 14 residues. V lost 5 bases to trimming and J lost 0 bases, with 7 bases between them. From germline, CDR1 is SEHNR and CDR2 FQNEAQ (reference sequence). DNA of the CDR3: TGTGCCAGCAGCCATGTAGCAACTAATGAAAAACTGTTTTTT. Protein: CASSHVATNEKLFF.